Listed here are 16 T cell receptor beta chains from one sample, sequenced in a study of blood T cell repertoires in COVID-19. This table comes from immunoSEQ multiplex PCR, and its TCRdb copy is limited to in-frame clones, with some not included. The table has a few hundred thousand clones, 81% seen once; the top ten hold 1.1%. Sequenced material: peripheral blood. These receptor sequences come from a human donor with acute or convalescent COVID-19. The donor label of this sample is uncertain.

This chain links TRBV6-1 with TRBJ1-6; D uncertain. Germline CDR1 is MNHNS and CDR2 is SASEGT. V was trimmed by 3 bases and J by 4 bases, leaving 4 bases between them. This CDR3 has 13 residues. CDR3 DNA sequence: TGTGCCAGCAGTGACCTATATAATTCACCCCTCCACTTT. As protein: CASSDLYNSPLHF.

CDR3 nucleotides: TGTGCCAGTAGTATAAGGGCAGGGGGTATCTACGAGCAGTACTTC. Its protein is CASSIRAGGIYEQYF. The V gene is TRBV19, the J gene TRBJ2-7; 7 nucleotides agree with TRBD1. J was trimmed by 3 bases and V by 2 bases; bases with no gene match: 7. CDR3 length equals 15 residues. The germline gives CDR1 LNHDA, CDR2 SQIVND (reference sequence).

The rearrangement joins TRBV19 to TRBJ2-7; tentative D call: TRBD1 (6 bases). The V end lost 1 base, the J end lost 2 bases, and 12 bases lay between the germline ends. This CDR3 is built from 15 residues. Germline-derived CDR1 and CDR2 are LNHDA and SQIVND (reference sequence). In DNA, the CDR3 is TGTGCCAGTAGTATAGGTCAGGGGCCGACCTACGAGCAGTACTTC. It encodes CASSIGQGPTYEQYF. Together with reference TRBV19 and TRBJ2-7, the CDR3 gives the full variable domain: DGGITQSPKYLFRKEGQNVTLSCEQNLNHDAMYWYRQDPGQGLRLIYYSQIVNDFQKGDIAEGYSVSREKKESFPLTVTSAQKNPTAFYLCASSIGQGPTYEQYFGPGTRLTVT.

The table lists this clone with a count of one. This CDR3 reads CASSEAGTGAFGAFF. In DNA, the CDR3 is TGCGCCAGCAGCGAGGCCGGGACAGGGGCCTTCGGAGCTTTCTTT. The chain recombines TRBV5-1 with TRBJ1-1; 10 bases map to TRBD1. Germline CDR1 is SGHRS and CDR2 is YFSETQ. This CDR3 comprises 15 residues. The V gene end was trimmed by 4 bases and the J gene end by 10 bases; junction bases not matched to a gene: 13.

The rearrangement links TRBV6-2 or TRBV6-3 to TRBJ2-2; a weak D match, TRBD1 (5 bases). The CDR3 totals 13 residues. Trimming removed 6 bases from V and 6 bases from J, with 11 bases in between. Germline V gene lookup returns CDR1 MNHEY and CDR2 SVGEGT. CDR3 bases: TGTGCCAGCAGCCCCAGGGCGTCCGGGGAGCTGTTTTTT. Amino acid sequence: CASSPRASGELFF.

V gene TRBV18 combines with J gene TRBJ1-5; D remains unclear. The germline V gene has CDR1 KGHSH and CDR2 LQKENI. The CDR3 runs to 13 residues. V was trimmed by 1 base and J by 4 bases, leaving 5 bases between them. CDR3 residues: CASSPRLNQPQHF. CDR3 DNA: TGTGCCAGCTCACCACGGCTGAATCAGCCCCAGCATTTT.

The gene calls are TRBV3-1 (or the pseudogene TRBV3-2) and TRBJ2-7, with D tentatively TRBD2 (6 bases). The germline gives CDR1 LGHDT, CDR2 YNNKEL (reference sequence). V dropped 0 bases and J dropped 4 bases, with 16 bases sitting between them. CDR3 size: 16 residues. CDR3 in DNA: TGTGCCAGCAGCCAAGAGTGGGGCGGGGAGCGGTACGAGCAGTACTTC. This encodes CASSQEWGGERYEQYF.

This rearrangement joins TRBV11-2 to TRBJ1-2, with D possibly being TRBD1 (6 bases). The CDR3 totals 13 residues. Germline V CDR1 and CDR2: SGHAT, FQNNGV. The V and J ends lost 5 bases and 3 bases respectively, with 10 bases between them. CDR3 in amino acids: CASSDRPYYGYTF. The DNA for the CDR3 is TGTGCCAGCAGCGACAGGCCATACTATGGCTACACCTTC.

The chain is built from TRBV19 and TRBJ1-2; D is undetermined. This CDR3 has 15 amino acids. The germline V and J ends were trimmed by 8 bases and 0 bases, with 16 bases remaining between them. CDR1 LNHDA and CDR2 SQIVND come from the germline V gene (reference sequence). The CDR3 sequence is CASFATKGANYGYTF. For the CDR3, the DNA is TGTGCCAGTTTTGCCACCAAAGGAGCTAACTATGGCTACACCTTC.

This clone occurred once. The CDR3 region is CASSQIYQPQHF. The CDR3 DNA sequence: TGTGCCAGCAGCCAAATATATCAGCCCCAGCATTTT. V usage is TRBV3-1 (or the pseudogene TRBV3-2) and J usage is TRBJ1-5; D is undetermined. Trimming took 2 bases from V and 5 from J, leaving 4 bases between them. Germline CDR1 reads LGHDT; CDR2 reads YNNKEL (reference sequence). The CDR3 length is 12 residues.

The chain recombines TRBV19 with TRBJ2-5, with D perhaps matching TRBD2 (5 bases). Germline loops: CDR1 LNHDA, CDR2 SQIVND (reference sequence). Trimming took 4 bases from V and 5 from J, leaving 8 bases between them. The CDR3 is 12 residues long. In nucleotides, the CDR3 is TGTGCCAGTAGTACGGGAAGGGAGACCCAGTACTTC. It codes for CASSTGRETQYF. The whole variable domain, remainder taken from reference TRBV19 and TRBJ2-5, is DGGITQSPKYLFRKEGQNVTLSCEQNLNHDAMYWYRQDPGQGLRLIYYSQIVNDFQKGDIAEGYSVSREKKESFPLTVTSAQKNPTAFYLCASSTGRETQYFGPGTRLLVL.

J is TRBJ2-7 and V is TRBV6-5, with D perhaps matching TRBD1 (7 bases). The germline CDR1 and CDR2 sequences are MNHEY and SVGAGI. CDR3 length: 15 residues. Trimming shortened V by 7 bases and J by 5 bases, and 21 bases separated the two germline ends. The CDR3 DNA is TGTGCCAGCACCGAAAGGGCAGGGGGGTCCCACGAGCAGTACTTC. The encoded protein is CASTERAGGSHEQYF.

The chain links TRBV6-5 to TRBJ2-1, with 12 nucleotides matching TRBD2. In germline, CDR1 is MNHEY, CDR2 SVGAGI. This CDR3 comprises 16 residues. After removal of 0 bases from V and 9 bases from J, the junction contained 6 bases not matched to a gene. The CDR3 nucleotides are TGTGCCAGCAGTTACTCGAGAAGGACTAGCGGGATTGAGCAGTTCTTC. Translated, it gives CASSYSRRTSGIEQFF.

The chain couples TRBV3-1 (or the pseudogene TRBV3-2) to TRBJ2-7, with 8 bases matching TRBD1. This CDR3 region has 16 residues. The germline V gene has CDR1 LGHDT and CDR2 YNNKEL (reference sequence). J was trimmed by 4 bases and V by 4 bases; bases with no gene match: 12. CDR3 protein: CASSPTVSGGRYEQYF. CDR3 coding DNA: TGTGCCAGCAGCCCCACCGTTTCAGGGGGCAGGTACGAGCAGTACTTC.

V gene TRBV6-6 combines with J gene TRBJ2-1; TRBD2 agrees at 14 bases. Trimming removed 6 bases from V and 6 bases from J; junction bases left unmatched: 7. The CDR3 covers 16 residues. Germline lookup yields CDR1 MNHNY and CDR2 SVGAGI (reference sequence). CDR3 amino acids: CASRGLAGESGNEQFF. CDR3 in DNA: TGTGCCAGCAGGGGACTAGCGGGAGAAAGTGGCAATGAGCAGTTCTTC.

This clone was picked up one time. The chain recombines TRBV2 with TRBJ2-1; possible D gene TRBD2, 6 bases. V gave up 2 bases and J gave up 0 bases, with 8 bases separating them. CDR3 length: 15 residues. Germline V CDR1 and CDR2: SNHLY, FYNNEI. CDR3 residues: CASSEQGGSYNEQFF. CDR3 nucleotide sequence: TGTGCCAGCAGTGAACAGGGAGGCTCCTACAATGAGCAGTTCTTC. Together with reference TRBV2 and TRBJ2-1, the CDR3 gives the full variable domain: EPEVTQTPSHQVTQMGQEVILRCVPISNHLYFYWYRQILGQKVEFLVSFYNNEISEKSEIFDDQFSVERPDGSNFTLKIRSTKLEDSAMYFCASSEQGGSYNEQFFGPGTRLTVL.